The rows below give T cell receptor beta chains drawn from one sample of a study of persistence of HIV-infected CD4 T cells. These receptors lack a known antigen. Clones were read by immunoSEQ multiplex PCR, and TCRdb kept only the in-frame ones, dropping some. The table includes about 32,000 clones, about four fifths detected once. Sequencing used CD4+ T cells sorted from PBMCs after roughly 18-hour stimulation, obtained from a patient who received antiretroviral therapy. These TCRs come from an adult woman with HIV who was CMV-seropositive. CDR3s include the opening cysteine and the closing phenylalanine or tryptophan. D genes are given only for firm matches. Some rows mark clone size as missing; the rest say once, few, many or name a class of expanded clone.

d_call: -; clone_size: few; j_call: TRBJ2-1; v_call: TRBV24-1; cdr3_nt: TGTGCCACCAGTGATTCCACTACCGCAAAATACAATGAGCAGTTCTTC; cdr3_aa: CATSDSTTAKYNEQFF
d_call: -; clone_size: -; j_call: TRBJ2-1; v_call: TRBV28; cdr3_nt: TGTGCCAGCAGTTTACTTAGCGGAGGACAGTTCTTC; cdr3_aa: CASSLLSGGQFF
d_call: -; clone_size: -; j_call: TRBJ1-3; v_call: TRBV9; cdr3_nt: TGTGCCAGCAGCCGCTATGGGACCGCGAGCTCTGGAAACACCATATATTTT; cdr3_aa: CASSRYGTASSGNTIYF
d_call: -; clone_size: -; j_call: TRBJ1-1; v_call: TRBV19; cdr3_nt: TGTGCCACTACTAGGGACACTGAAGCTTTCTTT; cdr3_aa: CATTRDTEAFF
d_call: TRBD1; clone_size: -; j_call: TRBJ1-5; v_call: TRBV12-5; cdr3_nt: TGTGCTAGTGGTTTGTTAAGGGGGCAGGGGGTTAATCAGCCCCAGCATTTT; cdr3_aa: CASGLLRGQGVNQPQHF
d_call: TRBD1; clone_size: -; j_call: TRBJ1-2; v_call: TRBV28; cdr3_nt: TGTGCCAGCAACCCCGACAGGGCGAGTGGCTACACCTTC; cdr3_aa: CASNPDRASGYTF
d_call: -; clone_size: medium-sized; j_call: TRBJ2-4; v_call: TRBV7-6; cdr3_nt: TGTGCCAGCAGCTTTGGGGGTGTACAAAACATTCAGTACTTC; cdr3_aa: CASSFGGVQNIQYF
d_call: TRBD2; clone_size: once; j_call: TRBJ2-7; v_call: TRBV7-2; cdr3_nt: TGTGCCAGCAGCCCGACTAGCCCCGCGAACGAGCAGTACTTC; cdr3_aa: CASSPTSPANEQYF
d_call: -; clone_size: -; j_call: TRBJ2-3; v_call: TRBV6-2/TRBV6-3; cdr3_nt: TGTGCCAGCAGACCTACCCCAGGGGATACGCAGTATTTT; cdr3_aa: CASRPTPGDTQYF
d_call: TRBD1; clone_size: once; j_call: TRBJ2-7; v_call: TRBV18; cdr3_nt: TGTGCCAGCTCAACCGGGACAGCAACCTACGAGCAGTACTTC; cdr3_aa: CASSTGTATYEQYF
d_call: TRBD1; clone_size: -; j_call: TRBJ1-5; v_call: TRBV23-1; cdr3_nt: TGCGCCAGCAGTCCGCCGGGACAGGTCGTAGTGGGCAATCAGCCCCAGCATTTT; cdr3_aa: CASSPPGQVVVGNQPQHF
d_call: TRBD1; clone_size: -; j_call: TRBJ1-2; v_call: TRBV12-3/TRBV12-4; cdr3_nt: TGTGCCAGCTTGGCAGGGGGCTATGGCTACACCTTC; cdr3_aa: CASLAGGYGYTF
d_call: -; clone_size: -; j_call: TRBJ2-1; v_call: TRBV3-1/TRBV3-2; cdr3_nt: TGTGCCAGCAGCCAAGGGGATTGGGAGCAGTTCTTC; cdr3_aa: CASSQGDWEQFF
d_call: TRBD1; clone_size: -; j_call: TRBJ1-2; v_call: TRBV7-2; cdr3_nt: TGTGCCAGCAGCCCCCCCGGGACAGCTAACTATGGCTACACCTTC; cdr3_aa: CASSPPGTANYGYTF
d_call: TRBD1; clone_size: -; j_call: TRBJ1-2; v_call: TRBV27; cdr3_nt: TGTGCCACTAGACGACAGGGGGCTAACTATGGCTACACCTTC; cdr3_aa: CATRRQGANYGYTF
d_call: -; clone_size: once; j_call: TRBJ1-4; v_call: TRBV9; cdr3_nt: TGTGCCAGCAGCGTTCTACCAGGGACGGAAAAACTGTTTTTT; cdr3_aa: CASSVLPGTEKLFF
d_call: TRBD2; clone_size: -; j_call: TRBJ2-7; v_call: TRBV2; cdr3_nt: TGTGCCAGCAGTGAGGGAGGGGCTACCTACGAGCAGTACTTC; cdr3_aa: CASSEGGATYEQYF